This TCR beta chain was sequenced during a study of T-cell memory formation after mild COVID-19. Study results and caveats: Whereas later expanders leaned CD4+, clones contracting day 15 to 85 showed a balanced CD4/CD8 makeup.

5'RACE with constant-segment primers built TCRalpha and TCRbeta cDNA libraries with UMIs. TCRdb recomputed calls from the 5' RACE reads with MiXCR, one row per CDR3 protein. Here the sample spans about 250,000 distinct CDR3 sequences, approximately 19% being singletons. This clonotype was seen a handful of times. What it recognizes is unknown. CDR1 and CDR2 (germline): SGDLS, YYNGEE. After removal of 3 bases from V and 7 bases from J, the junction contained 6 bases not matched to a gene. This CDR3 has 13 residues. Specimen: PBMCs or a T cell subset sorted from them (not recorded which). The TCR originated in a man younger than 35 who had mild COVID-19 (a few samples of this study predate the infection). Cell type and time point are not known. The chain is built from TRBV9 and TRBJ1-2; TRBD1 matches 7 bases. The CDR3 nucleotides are TGTGCCAGCAGCGCTACAGGGGAGGTTGGCTACACCTTC. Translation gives CASSATGEVGYTF. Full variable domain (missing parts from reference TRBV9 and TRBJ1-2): DSGVTQTPKHLITATGQRVTLRCSPRSGDLSVYWYQQSLDQGLQFLIQYYNGEERAKGNILERFSAQQFPDLHSELNLSSLELGDSALYFCASSATGEVGYTFGSGTRLTVV.